The source of this TCR beta chain is a study of molecular identifiers for immune sequencing clone quantification. Sequencing libraries of naive CD8 cells derived from approximately 20,000 to 980,000 sorted cells with 10%, 30% or 50% RNA. The CDR3 is made up of 16 amino acids. CDR1 and CDR2 (germline): LGHNA, YSLEER. Trimming cost V 0 bases and J 7 bases, with 15 bases left between them. Study results and caveats: In naive cells, clones above 20 RNA copies held under 1% of molecules, whereas in effector cells they held over 98%. Highly expanded clone sizes could be underestimated through barcode sharing by identical TCR molecules.

This clonotype was counted a few times. Its specificity is unknown. Previously described methods and listed TCR primers produced bulk TCR libraries. TCRdb analysed the PCR reads with MiXCR anew, one entry per CDR3 protein. The sample has approximately 590,000 distinct CDR3 sequences, about 25% seen once. The receptor was derived from a human donor in good health. Some libraries in this study had Jurkat cell RNA spiked in. V is TRBV4-3 and J is TRBJ2-2; D is possibly TRBD1 (5 bases). The source material was naive CD8+ T cells from blood, with Jurkat cell RNA spiked in. The subset denotes: FACS-sorted CD8+CD4-CCR7+CD45RA+ naive T cells. This CDR3 reads CASSQDRIGAHGELFF. For the CDR3, the DNA is TGCGCCAGCAGCCAAGATCGAATAGGGGCCCACGGGGAGCTGTTTTTT.